This TCR beta chain came from a study of blood T cell repertoires in COVID-19. Study background: The United States, Italy and Spain supplied acute and convalescent COVID-19 samples. The analysed material was cDNA or gDNA that came from T cells, B-cell-depleted T cells, or PBMCs.

Per the study methods: Estimation of nucleated cell counts relied on the amplification of reference gene primers. Sequenced by immunoSEQ multiplex PCR; TCRdb stores in-frame clones only, minus some. The V and J calls and the clone size are those of that table, but D and trimming were determined from the DNA. Among 120,000 to 150,000 clones listed, around 80% were seen once. Germline CDR1 and CDR2: MNHEY and SMNVEV (reference sequence). The length of the CDR3 is 17 residues. V was clipped by 3 bases and J by 3 bases; unmatched bases: 7. Specimen: peripheral blood. V is TRBV27 and J is TRBJ2-1; 11 bases map to TRBD2. This TCR was recovered from a man in his sixties with active or convalescent COVID-19. The CDR3 spells CASSFPPGTSGYNEQFF. The CDR3 nucleotides are TGTGCCAGCAGTTTCCCCCCCGGGACTAGCGGCTACAATGAGCAGTTCTTC.